This TCR beta chain was identified in a study of shared clonotypes between healthy human individuals. Background on the study: Researchers assigned three CD4 naive, three CD4 memory, two CD8 naive and one CD8 memory plate to each donor. General observations from the study: The represented genetic and exposure-history diversity was limited by the small number of donors. The study generally estimated greater richness for naive than memory subsets.

As concerns this clone: The antigen remains unidentified.

Using immunoSEQ multiplex PCR, the repertoire was profiled, and TCRdb retains in-frame clones only, with some absent. The data contain some 2.4 million clones, roughly 93% of them seen just once; the ten biggest clones take up more than 0.35%. A split of CD4+ cells into CD45RA+ naive and CD45RA-negative memory subsets was performed. CDR1 and CDR2 from the germline V gene are LNHNV and YYDKDF (reference sequence). There are 17 residues in the CDR3. V lost 0 bases and J 2 bases, leaving 15 bases between the germline ends. V gene TRBV15 combines with J gene TRBJ2-3, with D tentatively TRBD1 (5 bases). The sample consisted of naive CD4+ T cells from PBMCs. Subset defined: CD45RA+ positively selected. This receptor was taken from a man between 18 and 35 years old in good health. Some clones in this sample may be carry-over from other donors' samples. The CDR3, as DNA: TGTGCCACCAGCAGAGATGAGCCAGGGCGATCCACAGATACGCAGTATTTT. Encoded protein: CATSRDEPGRSTDTQYF.